The sequence of this T cell receptor (beta chain) was determined in a study of PD-1 blockade in classical Hodgkin lymphoma. Germline V gene sequence: CDR1 MNHEY, CDR2 SVGAGI. Trimming took off 0 bases at V and 5 bases at J, with 11 bases between the two ends. The CDR3 sequence is 14 residues long. General study findings and limits: Exclusion covered patients beginning nivolumab under 1 year post-ASCT. Only CD4+ TCR diversity, not CD8+, had risen significantly by C4D1.

This clone has just a few counts. Antigen: not known. The time point denotes: cycle 4 day 1 (C4D1), after 5 to 7 weeks of nivolumab. With no exception, relapse followed autologous stem cell transplantation in all patients, and brentuximab vedotin exposure varied. Investigators isolated CD4+ T cells from thawed PBMCs through magnetic negative selection. The table came from immunoSEQ multiplex PCR; TCRdb's copy has only in-frame clones and leaves some out. This sample has about 27,000 clones, with more than 70% found just once. The sample here was CD4+ T cells from blood, taken before the fourth cycle of nivolumab. This chain connects TRBV6-5 to TRBJ2-7; D ambiguous. This TCR derives from a human donor with classical Hodgkin lymphoma. CDR3 bases: TGTGCCAGCAGTTACTCGTTGTTTCGGAACGAGCAGTACTTC. Its protein is CASSYSLFRNEQYF.